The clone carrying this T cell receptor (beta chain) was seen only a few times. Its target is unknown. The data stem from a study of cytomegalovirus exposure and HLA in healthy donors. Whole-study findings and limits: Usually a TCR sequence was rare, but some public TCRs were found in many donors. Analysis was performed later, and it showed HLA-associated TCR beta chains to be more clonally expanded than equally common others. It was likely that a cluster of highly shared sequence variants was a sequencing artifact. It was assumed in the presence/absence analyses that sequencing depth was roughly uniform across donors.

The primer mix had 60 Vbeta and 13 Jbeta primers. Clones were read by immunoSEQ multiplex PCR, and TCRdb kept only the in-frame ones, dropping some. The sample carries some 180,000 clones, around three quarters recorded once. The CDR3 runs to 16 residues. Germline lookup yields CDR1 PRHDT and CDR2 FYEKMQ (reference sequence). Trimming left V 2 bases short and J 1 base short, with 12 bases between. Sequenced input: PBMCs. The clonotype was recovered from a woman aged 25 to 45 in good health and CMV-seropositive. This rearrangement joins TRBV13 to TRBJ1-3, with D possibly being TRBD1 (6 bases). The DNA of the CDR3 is TGTGCCAGCAGCTTAAAGGGGGATTCTTCTGGAAACACCATATATTTT. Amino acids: CASSLKGDSSGNTIYF. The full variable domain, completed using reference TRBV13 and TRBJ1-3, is AAGVIQSPRHLIKEKRETATLKCYPIPRHDTVYWYQQGPGQDPQFLISFYEKMQSDKGSIPDRFSAQQFSDYHSELNMSSLELGDSALYFCASSLKGDSSGNTIYFGEGSWLTVV.